These 7 T cell receptor beta chains share one sample of origin, sequenced in a study of blood T cell repertoires in COVID-19. This table comes from immunoSEQ multiplex PCR, and its TCRdb copy is limited to in-frame clones, with some not included. Found here are roughly 240,000 clones, 75% to 85% of them singletons; the top ten hold about 2.3%. The specimen was peripheral blood. The receptors stem from a man in his forties who had recovered from COVID-19.

This clone has just a few counts. This chain links TRBV7-9 with TRBJ2-1, with 8 bases identical to TRBD2. This CDR3 comprises 17 residues. Germline V CDR1 and CDR2: SEHNR, FQNEAQ (reference sequence). V was pared by 3 bases and J by 0 bases, with 7 bases of the junction left unmatched. CDR3 in amino acids: CASSFSSGWSSYNEQFF. The CDR3 DNA is TGTGCCAGCAGCTTCTCTAGCGGGTGGAGCTCCTACAATGAGCAGTTCTTC.

This chain links TRBV3-1 (or the pseudogene TRBV3-2) with TRBJ1-1; TRBD1 might be the D (5 bases). The CDR3 sequence is 15 residues long. V lost 0 bases to trimming and J lost 5 bases, with 13 bases between them. Germline V gene sequence: CDR1 LGHDT, CDR2 YNNKEL (reference sequence). CDR3 in amino acids: CASSQERLGGTEAFF. DNA for the CDR3: TGTGCCAGCAGCCAAGAACGGTTGGGGGGTACTGAAGCTTTCTTT.

This sequence joins TRBV11-3 and TRBJ2-1, with TRBD1 identical over 8 bases. J lost 8 bases, V lost 5 bases, and 8 bases had no gene match. Germline V gene data show CDR1 as SGHNT and CDR2 as YENEEA. This CDR3 spans 14 amino acids. This CDR3 is CASSPGQGVDEQFF. CDR3 bases: TGTGCCAGCAGCCCAGGACAGGGCGTTGATGAGCAGTTCTTC.

The chain couples TRBV18 to TRBJ2-7, with 9 bases fitting TRBD2. This CDR3 is built from 15 residues. The J segment lost 5 bases and the V segment lost 2 bases, leaving 7 bases of the junction unmatched. Germline CDR1 is KGHSH and CDR2 is LQKENI. The CDR3 nucleotides read TGTGCCAGCTCACCAAGGACTAGCGAGGTGGACGAGCAGTACTTC. It encodes CASSPRTSEVDEQYF.

This chain uses TRBV30 with TRBJ1-4; no clear D. V was shortened by 4 bases and J by 7 bases, with 10 bases between the two germline ends. CDR1 is GTSNPN and CDR2 is SVGIG in the germline V gene (reference sequence). The CDR3 totals 12 residues. This chain's CDR3 is CAWTLGGEKLFF. As DNA, the CDR3 is TGTGCCTGGACCTTAGGCGGTGAAAAACTGTTTTTT.

V is TRBV5-6 and J is TRBJ1-2; D is ambiguous. Germline V lookup: CDR1 SGHDT, CDR2 YYEEEE. CDR3 length: 14 residues. Trimming removed 1 base at V and 7 bases at J, with 14 bases between. This CDR3 reads CASSLSFFARGYTF. CDR3 in DNA: TGTGCCAGCAGCTTGAGCTTCTTCGCACGTGGCTACACCTTC.

In its sample, this clone was seen many times. The chain is built from TRBV7-6 and TRBJ1-6; 10 bases line up with TRBD1. The CDR3 covers 16 residues. The ends lost 2 bases at V and 10 bases at J; junction bases unmatched: 8. The germline V gene has CDR1 SGHVS and CDR2 FNYEAQ. CDR3 nucleotides: TGTGCCAGCAGCTTATTTGGGACAGGGGCAGGGTCACCCCTCCACTTT. Translated: CASSLFGTGAGSPLHF.